A single sample gave rise to the 27 T cell receptor beta chains below, sequenced in a study of regulatory T cells in long-lasting Graves disease. CDR3 regions were amplified by Arm-PCR using iRepertoire HTBI primers to build TCR beta libraries. MiXCR, run by TCRdb on the multiplex PCR reads, gives a single entry per CDR3 protein. The repertoire holds 400,000 to 450,000 distinct CDR3 sequences, with 15% as singletons. The sample's time point: newly diagnosed GD, antithyroid drugs for less than 3 months. Extracted PBMC RNA gave rise to the TCR library. These data were likewise used in another study, on T cells in Graves' hyperthyroidism and ophthalmopathy.

Here the sequenced sample was peripheral blood mononuclear cells (PBMCs), taken at new diagnosis, from a patient treated with antithyroid drugs. The receptor source for this set is a woman aged 25-40 years with Graves disease.

This clonotype was counted ten times or more. The CDR3 DNA is TGTGCCAGCAGCTTAATACGGGCGGGAGGGCTCGATGAGCAGTTCTTC. Amino acids: CASSLIRAGGLDEQFF. The rearrangement joins TRBV7-3 to TRBJ2-1, with 9 bases aligning to TRBD2. The CDR3 is 16 residues long. Germline values: CDR1 SGHTA, CDR2 FQGTGA. V lost 1 base and J lost 8; bases outside the gene matches: 9.

This clonotype was counted ten times or more. The chain joins TRBV12-5 to TRBJ2-1; 12 bases map to TRBD2. Germline CDR1 LGHNT, CDR2 FRNRAP. V trimming: 5 bases; J trimming: 0 bases; junction bases outside the gene matches: 11. This CDR3 is built from 19 residues. CDR3: CASGPTTSGSWSSYNEQFF. In DNA, the CDR3 is TGTGCTAGTGGTCCAACGACTAGCGGGAGTTGGAGCTCCTACAATGAGCAGTTCTTC.

This clonotype was seen more than once but under ten times. The chain uses TRBV24-1 and TRBJ2-3; 13 bases match TRBD2. The CDR3 spans 19 residues. The germline gives CDR1 KGHDR, CDR2 SFDVKD. Losses at the gene ends were 3 bases for V and 3 bases for J; bases not matched to a gene: 11. The CDR3 loop is CATSDPRTSGRVGTDTQYF. The DNA of the CDR3 is TGTGCCACCAGTGATCCGCGGACTAGCGGGAGAGTAGGGACAGATACGCAGTATTTT.

In its sample, this clonotype was seen many times. V is TRBV6-5 and J is TRBJ2-2, with D perhaps matching TRBD1 (5 bases). Germline CDR1 and CDR2: MNHEY and SVGAGI. The CDR3 is made up of 17 amino acids. The V end was cut by 2 bases, the J end by 0 bases, with 13 bases between. CDR3 bases: TGTGCCAGCAGTTACGACAGTTTTGTGACGAACACCGGGGAGCTGTTTTTT. Protein product: CASSYDSFVTNTGELFF.

This clonotype occurred a few times. The V and J genes are TRBV5-1 and TRBJ1-4, with no clear D. The CDR3 sequence is 15 residues long. Germline V lookup: CDR1 SGHRS, CDR2 YFSETQ. V dropped 4 bases and J dropped 0 bases, with 10 bases sitting between them. The CDR3 reads CASSVTGATNEKLFF. The CDR3 nucleotides read TGCGCCAGCAGCGTAACGGGTGCAACTAATGAAAAACTGTTTTTT.

This clonotype was seen ten or more times. CDR3 region: CASSLIAGNYEQYF. DNA for the CDR3: TGTGCCAGCAGCTTAATAGCGGGAAACTATGAGCAGTACTTC. The J gene is TRBJ2-7, the V gene TRBV11-3, with 8 bases aligning to TRBD2. In germline, CDR1 is SGHNT, CDR2 YENEEA. Trimming took 2 bases from V and 7 from J; bases not matched to a gene: 7. The CDR3 totals 14 residues.

V and J are TRBV7-2 and TRBJ2-1; D possibly corresponds to TRBD2 (6 bases). Trimming cost V 8 bases and J 16 bases, with 24 bases left between them. Germline lookup yields CDR1 SGHTA and CDR2 FQGNSA. This CDR3 is built from 13 residues. The DNA of the CDR3 is TGTGCCAGCGGCCCGGGGAGCGCGGGAACAGTTTTCTTC. It codes for CASGPGSAGTVFF.

This clonotype came up many times. This rearrangement joins TRBV10-3 to TRBJ1-1; maybe TRBD1 (6 bases). This CDR3 has 18 amino acids. V lost 2 bases and J 0 bases, leaving 19 bases between the germline ends. Germline CDR1 reads ENHRY; CDR2 reads SYGVKD. Here the CDR3 reads CAISEGGQGRLLNTEAFF. The CDR3 bases are TGTGCCATCAGTGAGGGGGGCCAGGGACGACTATTGAACACTGAAGCTTTCTTT.

The rearrangement uses TRBV6-5 and TRBJ2-2, with D perhaps matching TRBD2 (6 bases). Looked up from germline, CDR1 is MNHEY and CDR2 is SVGAGI. V lost 0 bases to trimming and J lost 7 bases, with 15 bases between them. The CDR3 totals 16 residues. CDR3 amino acids: CASSYSSGYQGGELFF. As DNA, the CDR3 is TGTGCCAGCAGTTACTCGAGCGGGTATCAAGGCGGGGAGCTGTTTTTT.

Ten or more counts support this clonotype. The gene calls are TRBV3-1 and TRBJ1-2; D unresolved. The germline CDR1 and CDR2 sequences are LGHDT and YNNKEL (reference sequence). The germline V and J ends were trimmed by 1 base and 2 bases, with 2 bases remaining between them. The CDR3 contains 12 residues. The CDR3 spells CASSQGNYGYTF. The DNA for the CDR3 is TGTGCCAGCAGCCAAGGGAACTATGGCTACACCTTC.

This clonotype was seen a handful of times. The chain is built from TRBV5-1 and TRBJ2-1; weak D call: TRBD2 (5 bases). CDR3 length equals 15 residues. Looked up from germline, CDR1 is SGHRS and CDR2 is YFSETQ. V lost 0 bases and J lost 3, with 10 bases in between. The CDR3 nucleotides read TGCGCCAGCAGCTTGGAGGGAGAGGTCTACAATGAGCAGTTCTTC. Amino acid sequence: CASSLEGEVYNEQFF.

V gene TRBV10-3 combines with J gene TRBJ2-7, with TRBD2 matching 11 bases. The CDR3 is made up of 14 amino acids. V shed 6 bases, J shed 5 bases, and the junction held 6 bases outside the gene matches. Per germline, CDR1 ENHRY and CDR2 SYGVKD. The CDR3 here is CAIRIAGGRDEQYF. DNA for the CDR3: TGTGCCATCAGAATAGCGGGAGGGCGGGACGAGCAGTACTTC.

This clonotype was detected many times. This chain links TRBV7-9 with TRBJ1-2; 7 bases align to TRBD1. This CDR3 spans 14 amino acids. With V trimmed by 5 bases and J by 4 bases, 7 bases remained unmatched. Germline loops: CDR1 SEHNR, CDR2 FQNEAQ (reference sequence). The CDR3 loop is CASSRGQDLYGYTF. The CDR3 nucleotides read TGTGCCAGCAGCCGCGGACAGGACCTCTATGGCTACACCTTC.

This clonotype has only a few counts. The V and J genes are TRBV5-4 and TRBJ1-1; unclear D gene. This CDR3 contains 12 residues. Trimming took 3 bases from V and 4 from J, leaving 7 bases between them. The germline CDR1 and CDR2 sequences are SGHNT and YYREEE (reference sequence). The CDR3 DNA reads TGTGCCAGCAGCTCGCTATTCACTGAAGCTTTCTTT. It codes for CASSSLFTEAFF.

The V call is TRBV3-1, the J call TRBJ2-3, with a possible D match to TRBD1 (5 bases). The J call is uncertain, as TRBJ1-1 better fits the DNA end. The germline CDR1 and CDR2 sequences are LGHDT and YNNKEL (reference sequence). CDR3 length equals 11 residues. CDR3: CASSAGDEAFF. The DNA of the CDR3 is TGTGCCAGCAGCGCGGGGGATGAAGCTTTCTTT.

The chain joins TRBV12-3 or TRBV12-4 to TRBJ2-3, with a tentative D call TRBD2 (6 bases). This CDR3 has 15 amino acids. V was cut by 5 bases and J by 5 bases, with 17 bases left in between. The CDR3 DNA reads as TGTGCCAGCAGTGACGGGAGTGGGTCCAGAGATACGCAGTATTTT. Amino acid sequence: CASSDGSGSRDTQYF.

This clonotype was observed a handful of times. The chain is built from TRBV5-1 and TRBJ2-1, with D perhaps assigned TRBD1 or TRBD2 (5 bases each). Looked up from germline, CDR1 is SGHRS and CDR2 is YFSETQ. V was cut by 1 base and J by 7 bases, with 27 bases left in between. The CDR3 runs 19 residues. The chain's CDR3 is CASSLWTRELTQKGNEQFF. The CDR3 bases are TGCGCCAGCAGCTTGTGGACCCGGGAATTAACACAAAAGGGGAATGAGCAGTTCTTC.

This clonotype was observed a handful of times. The chain recombines TRBV7-2 with TRBJ1-5; D may be TRBD1 (5 bases). The V gene's germline CDR1 is SGHTA and CDR2 FQGNSA. V was shortened by 5 bases and J by 5 bases, with 10 bases between the two germline ends. The CDR3 has 13 amino acids. In DNA, the CDR3 is TGTGCCAGCAGCCGAGGGGCCGATCAGCCCCAGCATTTT. Amino acid sequence: CASSRGADQPQHF.

This clonotype was detected ten times or more. This rearrangement joins TRBV5-1 to TRBJ2-4; D uncertain. The ends were cut back, 0 bases at V and 5 bases at J, with 6 bases in the middle. The germline CDR1 and CDR2 sequences are SGHRS and YFSETQ. This CDR3 contains 13 residues. CDR3 sequence: CASSLVLQNIQYF. In nucleotides, the CDR3 is TGCGCCAGCAGCTTGGTACTCCAAAACATTCAGTACTTC.

The rearrangement uses TRBV7-3 and TRBJ2-2; tentative D call: TRBD2 (5 bases). Germline CDR1 is SGHTA and CDR2 is FQGTGA. V lost 5 bases and J 3 bases, leaving 13 bases between the germline ends. The length of the CDR3 is 15 residues. CDR3 sequence reads: CASSHPERDTGELFF. CDR3 DNA: TGTGCCAGCAGCCACCCGGAGAGGGACACCGGGGAGCTGTTTTTT.

This chain uses TRBV7-8 with TRBJ1-5; D might be TRBD1 (6 bases). The CDR3 contains 15 residues. The V gene's germline CDR1 is SGHVS and CDR2 FQNEAQ. Trimming took 3 bases from V and 3 from J, leaving 12 bases between them. CDR3 coding DNA: TGTGCCAGCAGCTTTGGACAGATCCCCAATCAGCCCCAGCATTTT. The encoded protein is CASSFGQIPNQPQHF.

In this sample, this clonotype turned up a few times. This may arise from a read error, as a much more abundant clone is one base away. Without the conserved terminal phenylalanine or tryptophan, this CDR3 likely stems from a read error. The genes are TRBV3-1 and TRBJ1-1; D call uncertain. Germline CDR1 LGHDT, CDR2 YNNKEL (reference sequence). CDR3 size: 14 residues. This CDR3 is CASTQSDGDTEAFS. The DNA for the CDR3 is TGTGCCAGCACCCAATCCGACGGGGACACTGAAGCTTTCTCT.

This clonotype occurred a few times. J is TRBJ1-1 and V is TRBV19, with a tentative D call TRBD1 (5 bases). Trimming shortened V by 11 bases and J by 2 bases, and 15 bases separated the two germline ends. This CDR3 has 13 amino acids. Germline values: CDR1 LNHDA, CDR2 SQIVND (reference sequence). CDR3 sequence (DNA): TGTGCCGGGAACCAGGGCAAAAACACTGAAGCTTTCTTT. It specifies CAGNQGKNTEAFF.

Concerning this clonotype: Since a much larger clone is just one base distant, this may be a read error. This sequence joins TRBV11-2 and TRBJ2-7, with 8 bases fitting TRBD2. The CDR3 covers 20 residues. Germline lookup yields CDR1 SGHAT and CDR2 FQNNGV. V lost 5 bases to trimming and J lost 4 bases; unmatched junction nucleotides: 25. The CDR3 sequence: CASSPRRKTGGTTARYEQYF. In nucleotides, the CDR3 is TGTGCCAGCAGCCCTAGGCGAAAGACGGGAGGGACCACTGCCCGATACGAGCAGTACTTC.

The V gene is TRBV6-5, the J gene TRBJ2-1; D is unresolved. The CDR3 is 17 residues long. CDR1 and CDR2 (germline): MNHEY, SVGAGI. V lost 4 bases and J 2 bases, leaving 18 bases between the germline ends. The DNA for the CDR3 is TGTGCCAGCAGTTCCCTTCCAAAGGTGGAAGCCTACAATGAGCAGTTCTTC. It specifies CASSSLPKVEAYNEQFF.

This clonotype occurred many times. The chain recombines TRBV20-1 with TRBJ2-1, with D unresolved. V was clipped by 3 bases and J by 0 bases, with 12 bases between them. The germline CDR1 and CDR2 sequences are DFQATT and SNEGSKA (reference sequence). CDR3 length: 15 residues. CDR3 DNA: TGCAGTGCTAGCCCCGTTGGCAGCTCCTACAATGAGCAGTTCTTC. Protein sequence: CSASPVGSSYNEQFF.

This clonotype has ten or more counts. V gene TRBV12-3 or TRBV12-4 combines with J gene TRBJ2-7, with D possibly TRBD1 on 5 matching bases. The CDR3 spans 13 residues. Trimming shortened V by 5 bases and J by 4 bases, and 12 bases separated the two germline ends. The CDR3, as DNA: TGTGCCAGCAGTCCGTCAACAGGTTACGAGCAGTACTTC. Translating gives CASSPSTGYEQYF.